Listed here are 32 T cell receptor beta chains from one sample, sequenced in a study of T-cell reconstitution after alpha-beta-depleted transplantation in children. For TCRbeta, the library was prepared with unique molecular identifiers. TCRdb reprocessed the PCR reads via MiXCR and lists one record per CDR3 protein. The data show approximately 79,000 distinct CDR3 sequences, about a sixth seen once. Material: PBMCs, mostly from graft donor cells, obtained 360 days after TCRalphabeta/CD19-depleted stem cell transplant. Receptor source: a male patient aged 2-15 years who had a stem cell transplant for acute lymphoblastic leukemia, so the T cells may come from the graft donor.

CDR3: CASSLDLPGWQETQYF. The DNA for the CDR3 is TGTGCCAGCAGCTTAGATCTTCCAGGGTGGCAAGAGACCCAGTACTTC. V is TRBV11-2 and J is TRBJ2-5; tentative D call: TRBD1 (5 bases). CDR1 and CDR2 from the germline V gene are SGHAT and FQNNGV. The CDR3 runs 16 residues. With 0 bases removed from V and 2 bases from J, the gap between germline ends came to 13 bases.

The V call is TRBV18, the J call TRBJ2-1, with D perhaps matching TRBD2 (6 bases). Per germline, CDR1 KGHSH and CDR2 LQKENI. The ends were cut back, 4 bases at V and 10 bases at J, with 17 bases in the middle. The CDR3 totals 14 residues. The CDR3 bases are TGTGCCAGCTCACAAACCGTGGAGGGCGGGGAGCAGTTCTTC. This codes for CASSQTVEGGEQFF.

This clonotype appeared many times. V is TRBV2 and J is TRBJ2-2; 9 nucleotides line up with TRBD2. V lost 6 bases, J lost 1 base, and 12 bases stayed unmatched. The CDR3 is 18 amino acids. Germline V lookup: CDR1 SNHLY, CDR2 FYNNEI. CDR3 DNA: TGTGCCAGCAGGCCCGGGACTAGCCGAAGATGGAACACCGGGGAGCTGTTTTTT. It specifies CASRPGTSRRWNTGELFF.

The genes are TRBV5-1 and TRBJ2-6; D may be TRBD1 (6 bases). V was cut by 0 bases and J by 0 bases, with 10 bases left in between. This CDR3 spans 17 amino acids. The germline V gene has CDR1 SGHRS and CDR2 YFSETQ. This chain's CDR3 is CASSLADSLSGANVLTF. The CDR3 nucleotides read TGCGCCAGCAGCTTGGCGGACAGCCTCTCTGGGGCCAACGTCCTGACTTTC.

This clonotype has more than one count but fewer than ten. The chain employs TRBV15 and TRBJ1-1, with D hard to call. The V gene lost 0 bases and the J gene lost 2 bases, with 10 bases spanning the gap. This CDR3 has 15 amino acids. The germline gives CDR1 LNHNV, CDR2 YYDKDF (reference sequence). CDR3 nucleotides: TGTGCCACCAGCAGAGAGCCTAGAGCTAACACTGAAGCTTTCTTT. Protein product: CATSREPRANTEAFF. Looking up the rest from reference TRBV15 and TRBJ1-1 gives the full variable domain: DAMVIQNPRYQVTQFGKPVTLSCSQTLNHNVMYWYQQKSSQAPKLLFHYYDKDFNNEADTPDNFQSRRPNTSFCFLDIRSPGLGDTAMYLCATSREPRANTEAFFGQGTRLTVV.

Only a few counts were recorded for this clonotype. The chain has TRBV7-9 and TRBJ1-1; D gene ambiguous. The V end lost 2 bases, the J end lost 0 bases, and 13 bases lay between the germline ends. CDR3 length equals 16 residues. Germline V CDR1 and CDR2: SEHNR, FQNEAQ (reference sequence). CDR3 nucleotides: TGTGCCAGCAGCTTAAATCACCCACTACTGAACACTGAAGCTTTCTTT. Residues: CASSLNHPLLNTEAFF.

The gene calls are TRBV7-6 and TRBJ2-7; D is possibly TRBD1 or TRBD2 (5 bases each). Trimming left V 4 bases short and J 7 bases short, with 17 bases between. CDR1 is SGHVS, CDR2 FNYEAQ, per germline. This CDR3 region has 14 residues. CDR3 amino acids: CASSSTGTGSEQYF. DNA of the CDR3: TGTGCCAGCAGCTCCACCGGGACGGGTTCTGAGCAGTACTTC.

CDR3 DNA: TGTGCCAGCAGCCCCTGGCGGGAGGGACAAGAGACCCAGTACTTC. Translated: CASSPWREGQETQYF. V gene TRBV6-2 or TRBV6-3 combines with J gene TRBJ2-5, with 9 bases matching TRBD2. Germline values: CDR1 MNHEY, CDR2 SVGEGT. The length of the CDR3 is 15 residues. V shed 6 bases and J 2 bases; nucleotides not matched to a gene: 7.

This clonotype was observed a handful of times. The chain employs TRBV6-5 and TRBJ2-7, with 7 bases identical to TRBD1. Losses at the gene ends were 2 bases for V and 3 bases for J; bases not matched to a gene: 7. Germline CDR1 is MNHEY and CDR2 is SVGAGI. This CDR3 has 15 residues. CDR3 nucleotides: TGTGCCAGCAGTTACCATACCGGGACAGTCTACGAGCAGTACTTC. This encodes CASSYHTGTVYEQYF.

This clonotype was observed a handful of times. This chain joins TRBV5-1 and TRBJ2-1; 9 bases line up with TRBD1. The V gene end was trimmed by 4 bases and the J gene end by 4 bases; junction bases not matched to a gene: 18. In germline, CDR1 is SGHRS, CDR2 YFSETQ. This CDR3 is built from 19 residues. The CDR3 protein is CASSPTGTGRRRGYNEQFF. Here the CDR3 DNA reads TGCGCCAGCAGCCCTACCGGGACAGGGAGGCGGAGAGGGTACAATGAGCAGTTCTTC.

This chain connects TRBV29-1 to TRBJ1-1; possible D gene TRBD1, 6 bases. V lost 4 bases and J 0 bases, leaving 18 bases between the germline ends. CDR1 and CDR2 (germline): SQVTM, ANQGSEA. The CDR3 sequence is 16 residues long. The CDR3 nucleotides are TGCAGCGTTGGGGGGCCTGGTGGACAGATGAACACTGAAGCTTTCTTT. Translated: CSVGGPGGQMNTEAFF.

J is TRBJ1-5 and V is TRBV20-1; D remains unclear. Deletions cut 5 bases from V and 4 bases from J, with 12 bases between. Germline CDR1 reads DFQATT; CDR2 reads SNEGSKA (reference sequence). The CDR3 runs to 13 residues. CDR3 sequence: CSASGRTNQPQHF. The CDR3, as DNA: TGCAGTGCTTCGGGTCGGACTAATCAGCCCCAGCATTTT.

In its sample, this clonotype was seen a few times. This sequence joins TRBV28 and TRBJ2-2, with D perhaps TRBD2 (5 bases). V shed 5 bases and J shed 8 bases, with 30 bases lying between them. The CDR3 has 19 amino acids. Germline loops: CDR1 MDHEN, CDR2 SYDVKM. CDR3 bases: TGTGCCAGCAGTACCTATAGGTCAGAACCGGGGTCGTGGGCTGGGGAGCTGTTTTTT. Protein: CASSTYRSEPGSWAGELFF.

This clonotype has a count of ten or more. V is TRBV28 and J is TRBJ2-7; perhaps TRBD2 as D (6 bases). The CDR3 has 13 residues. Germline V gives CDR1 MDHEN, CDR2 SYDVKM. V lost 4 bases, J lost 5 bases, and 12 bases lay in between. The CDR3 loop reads CASSSPSVDEQYF. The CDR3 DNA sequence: TGTGCCAGCAGTTCGCCTAGCGTCGACGAGCAGTACTTC.

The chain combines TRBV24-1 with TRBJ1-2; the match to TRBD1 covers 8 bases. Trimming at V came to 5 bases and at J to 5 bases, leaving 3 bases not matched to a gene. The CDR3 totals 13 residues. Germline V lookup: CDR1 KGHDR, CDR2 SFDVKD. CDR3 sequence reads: CATSGGQGYGYTF. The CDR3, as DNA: TGTGCCACCAGTGGTGGACAGGGTTATGGCTACACCTTC.

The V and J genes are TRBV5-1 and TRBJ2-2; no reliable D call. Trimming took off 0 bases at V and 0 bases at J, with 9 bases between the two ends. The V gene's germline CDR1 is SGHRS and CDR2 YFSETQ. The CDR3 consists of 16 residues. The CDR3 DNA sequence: TGCGCCAGCAGCTTGGCCGTGACACCGAACACCGGGGAGCTGTTTTTT. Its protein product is CASSLAVTPNTGELFF.

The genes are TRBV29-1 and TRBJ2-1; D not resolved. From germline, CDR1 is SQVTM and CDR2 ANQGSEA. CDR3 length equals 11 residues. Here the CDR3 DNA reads TGCACCCTTACCCGAAACAATGAGCAGTTCTTC. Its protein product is CTLTRNNEQFF.

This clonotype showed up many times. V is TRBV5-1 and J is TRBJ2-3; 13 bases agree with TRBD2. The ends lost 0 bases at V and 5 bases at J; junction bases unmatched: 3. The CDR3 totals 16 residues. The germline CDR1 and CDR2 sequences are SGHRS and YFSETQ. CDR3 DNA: TGCGCCAGCAGCTTGGTAACTAGCGGGAGGGTAGATACGCAGTATTTT. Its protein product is CASSLVTSGRVDTQYF.

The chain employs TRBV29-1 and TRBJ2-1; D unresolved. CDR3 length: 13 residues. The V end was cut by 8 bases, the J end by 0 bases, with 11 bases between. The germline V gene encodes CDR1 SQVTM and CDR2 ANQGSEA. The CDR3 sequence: CSTTRSSYNEQFF. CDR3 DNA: TGCAGCACAACCCGGTCCTCCTACAATGAGCAGTTCTTC.

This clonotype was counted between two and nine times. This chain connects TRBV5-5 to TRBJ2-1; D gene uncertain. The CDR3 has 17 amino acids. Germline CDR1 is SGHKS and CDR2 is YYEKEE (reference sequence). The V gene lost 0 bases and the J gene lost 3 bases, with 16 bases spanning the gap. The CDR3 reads CASSLVSNPSFYNEQFF. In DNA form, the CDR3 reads TGTGCCAGCAGCTTGGTATCCAACCCTTCTTTCTACAATGAGCAGTTCTTC.

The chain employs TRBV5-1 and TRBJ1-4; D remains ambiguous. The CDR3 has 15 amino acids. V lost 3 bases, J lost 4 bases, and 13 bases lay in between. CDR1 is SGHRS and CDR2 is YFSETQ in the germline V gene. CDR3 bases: TGCGCCAGCAGCTCGACCGGTAATGGTAATGAAAAACTGTTTTTT. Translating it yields CASSSTGNGNEKLFF.

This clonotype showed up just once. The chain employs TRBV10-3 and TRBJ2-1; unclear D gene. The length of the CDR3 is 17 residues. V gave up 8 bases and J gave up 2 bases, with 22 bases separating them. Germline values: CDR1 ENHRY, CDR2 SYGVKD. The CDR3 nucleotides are TGTGCCATCGTTTCAAGTTCCTTCACGTCGGCCTACAATGAGCAGTTCTTC. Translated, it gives CAIVSSSFTSAYNEQFF.

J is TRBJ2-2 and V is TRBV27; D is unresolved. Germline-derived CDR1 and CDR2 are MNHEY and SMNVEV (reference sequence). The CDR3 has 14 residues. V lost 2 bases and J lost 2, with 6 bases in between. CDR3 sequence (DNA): TGTGCCAGCAGTTTAAGAAGAAACACCGGGGAGCTGTTTTTT. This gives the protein CASSLRRNTGELFF.

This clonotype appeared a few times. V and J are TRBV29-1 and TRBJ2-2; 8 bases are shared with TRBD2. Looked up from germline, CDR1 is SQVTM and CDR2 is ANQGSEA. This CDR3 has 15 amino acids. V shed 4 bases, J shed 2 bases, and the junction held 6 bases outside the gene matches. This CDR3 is CSVVGGRSNTGELFF. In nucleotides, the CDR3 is TGCAGCGTTGTTGGCGGGAGGAGTAACACCGGGGAGCTGTTTTTT.

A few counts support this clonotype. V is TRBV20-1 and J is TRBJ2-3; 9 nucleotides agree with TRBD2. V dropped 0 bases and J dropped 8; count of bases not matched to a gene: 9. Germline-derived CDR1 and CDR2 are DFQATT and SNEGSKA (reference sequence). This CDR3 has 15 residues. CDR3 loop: CSARDSGLAMGTQYF. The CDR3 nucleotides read TGCAGTGCTAGAGACTCGGGACTAGCCATGGGTACGCAGTATTTT.

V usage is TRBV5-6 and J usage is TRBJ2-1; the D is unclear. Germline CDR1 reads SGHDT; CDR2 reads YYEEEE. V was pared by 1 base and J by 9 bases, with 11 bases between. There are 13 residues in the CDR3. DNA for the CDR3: TGTGCCAGCAGCTTGCTCCTGACTTTTGAGCAGTTCTTC. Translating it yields CASSLLLTFEQFF.

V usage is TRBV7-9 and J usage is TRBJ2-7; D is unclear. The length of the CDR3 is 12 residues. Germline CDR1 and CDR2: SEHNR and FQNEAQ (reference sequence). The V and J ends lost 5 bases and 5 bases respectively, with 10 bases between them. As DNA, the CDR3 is TGTGCCAGCAGCCTACGAATCGACGAGCAGTACTTC. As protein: CASSLRIDEQYF.

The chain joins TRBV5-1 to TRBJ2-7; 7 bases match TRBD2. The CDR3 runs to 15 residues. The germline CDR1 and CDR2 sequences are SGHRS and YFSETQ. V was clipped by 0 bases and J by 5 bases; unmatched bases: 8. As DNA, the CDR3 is TGCGCCAGCAGCTTGGAGGTAGCGGGTGCGAACGAGCAGTACTTC. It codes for CASSLEVAGANEQYF.

This chain's CDR3 is CASSIDRGAADTQYF. DNA for the CDR3: TGCGCCAGCAGCATCGACAGGGGGGCAGCAGATACGCAGTATTTT. The chain uses TRBV5-1 and TRBJ2-3; TRBD1 aligns across 9 bases. V trimming: 4 bases; J trimming: 4 bases; junction bases outside the gene matches: 7. There are 15 residues in the CDR3. Looked up from germline, CDR1 is SGHRS and CDR2 is YFSETQ.

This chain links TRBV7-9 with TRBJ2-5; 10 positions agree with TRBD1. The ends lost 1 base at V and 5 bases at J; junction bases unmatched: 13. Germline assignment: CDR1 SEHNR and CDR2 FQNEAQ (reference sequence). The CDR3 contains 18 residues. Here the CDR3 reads CASSLGAIRDRGGETQYF. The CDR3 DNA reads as TGTGCCAGCAGCTTAGGAGCAATCCGGGACAGGGGCGGTGAGACCCAGTACTTC. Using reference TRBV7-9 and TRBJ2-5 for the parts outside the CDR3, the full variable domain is DTGVSQNPRHKITKRGQNVTFRCDPISEHNRLYWYRQTLGQGPEFLTYFQNEAQLEKSRLLSDRFSAERPKGSFSTLEIQRTEQGDSAMYLCASSLGAIRDRGGETQYFGPGTRLLVL.

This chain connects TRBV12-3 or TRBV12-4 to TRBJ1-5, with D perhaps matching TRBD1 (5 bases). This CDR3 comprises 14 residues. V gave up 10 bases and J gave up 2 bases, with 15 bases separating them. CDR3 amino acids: CATARLGGNQPQHF. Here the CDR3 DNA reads TGTGCCACGGCCCGTTTAGGGGGCAATCAGCCCCAGCATTTT.

The CDR3 DNA reads as TGCGCCAGCAGCCAAGATTTCTCGCGGGTGGGGCGGGATACGCAGTATTTT. It yields the protein CASSQDFSRVGRDTQYF. V is TRBV4-1 and J is TRBJ2-3, with D perhaps matching TRBD1 or TRBD2 (5 bases each). V lost 0 bases and J lost 6, with 19 bases in between. Germline V lookup: CDR1 MGHRA, CDR2 YSYEKL. The CDR3 consists of 17 residues.